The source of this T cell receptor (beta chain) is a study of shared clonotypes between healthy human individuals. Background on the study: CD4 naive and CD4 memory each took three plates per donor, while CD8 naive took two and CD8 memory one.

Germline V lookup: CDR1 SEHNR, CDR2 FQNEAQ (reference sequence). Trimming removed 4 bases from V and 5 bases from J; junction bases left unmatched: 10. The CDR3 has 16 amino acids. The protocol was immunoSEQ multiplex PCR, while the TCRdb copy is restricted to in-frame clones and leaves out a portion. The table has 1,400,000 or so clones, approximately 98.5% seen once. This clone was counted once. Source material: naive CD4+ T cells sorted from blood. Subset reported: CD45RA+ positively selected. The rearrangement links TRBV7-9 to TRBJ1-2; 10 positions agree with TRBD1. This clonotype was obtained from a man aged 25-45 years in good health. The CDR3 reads CASSSDRGIQLYGYTF. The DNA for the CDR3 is TGTGCCAGCAGCTCGGACAGGGGGATACAACTATATGGCTACACCTTC.